Sequencing of this TCR beta chain was carried out in a study of CD8 T cells in Susac syndrome. Study conclusions and caveats: It was acknowledged by the study that relatively few individuals were included in its TCR sequencing and HLA analysis.

CDR3 length equals 13 residues. V was shortened by 4 bases and J by 2 bases, with 10 bases between the two germline ends. Germline-derived CDR1 and CDR2 are SGDLS and YYNGEE. Only a few counts were recorded for this clonotype. Antigen unknown. The authors sequenced TCR beta from blood CD8+ and CD4+ T cells. TEMRA cells were FACS-enriched, unlike CD8+ and CD4+ T cells, which were negatively isolated. Random hexamers were used to reverse transcribe the RNA input (roughly 0.5 to 1 ug). Amplification of TCR beta CDR3 by immunoSEQ multiplex PCR spanned 54 Vbeta and 13 Jbeta. TCRdb reprocessed the immunoSEQ multiplex PCR reads with MiXCR, giving one entry per CDR3 protein. Of about 160,000 distinct CDR3 sequences listed, 85% to 95% are singletons.

The chain couples TRBV9 to TRBJ2-7, with D unclear. Sequencing input: CD4+ T cells from PBMCs. This TCR was recovered from a human donor in good health. CDR3 sequence (DNA): TGTGCCAGCAGCCTTGACACTACCTACGAGCAGTACTTC. Its translation is CASSLDTTYEQYF.